One and the same sample provided the 30 T cell receptor beta chains below, sequenced in a study of shared clonotypes between healthy human individuals. Terminally differentiated effector memory CD45RA+ cells were excluded from the naive CD8 cells, which were CD45RO-negative and positively selected for CCR7. Libraries were prepared by immunoSEQ multiplex PCR; TCRdb keeps only in-frame clonotypes and omits some of them. The profile shows under 850,000 clones, roughly 92% of them singletons. The source material was naive CD8+ T cells sorted from blood. The source is a man under 40 in good health.

At least ten counts were recorded for this clone. Other DNA sequences in this specimen translate into the identical CDR3. V usage is TRBV28 and J usage is TRBJ1-2; the D is unclear. Germline CDR1 reads MDHEN; CDR2 reads SYDVKM. The CDR3 covers 11 residues. V shed 6 bases and J shed 2 bases, with 4 bases lying between them. CDR3 DNA: TGTGCCAGCAGCCGAAACTATGGCTACACCTTC. It encodes CASSRNYGYTF.

The genes are TRBV14 and TRBJ1-1, with D unclear. The germline V and J ends were trimmed by 4 bases and 4 bases, with 13 bases remaining between them. Germline CDR1 SGHDN, CDR2 FVKESK. The CDR3 sequence is 14 residues long. The CDR3 here is CASSLRGLATEAFF. CDR3 nucleotide sequence: TGTGCCAGCAGCCTACGGGGTCTGGCCACTGAAGCTTTCTTT. The whole variable domain, filled in from reference TRBV14 and TRBJ1-1, reads EAGVTQFPSHSVIEKGQTVTLRCDPISGHDNLYWYRRVMGKEIKFLLHFVKESKQDESGMPNNRFLAERTGGTYSTLKVQPAELEDSGVYFCASSLRGLATEAFFGQGTRLTVV.

The chain uses TRBV6-1 and TRBJ1-5; the match to TRBD1 covers 7 bases. V lost 3 bases to trimming and J lost 3 bases; unmatched junction nucleotides: 14. Germline values: CDR1 MNHNS, CDR2 SASEGT. The CDR3 is made up of 18 amino acids. CDR3 nucleotide sequence: TGTGCCAGCAGTGACCACGACAGGGTCTTAGGCCACAATCAGCCCCAGCATTTT. This encodes CASSDHDRVLGHNQPQHF.

This chain connects TRBV5-5 to TRBJ1-3; no clear D. The V gene lost 4 bases and the J gene lost 7 bases, with 15 bases spanning the gap. Germline values: CDR1 SGHKS, CDR2 YYEKEE (reference sequence). This CDR3 has 14 residues. The CDR3 is CASSHPIKTNTIYF. As DNA, the CDR3 is TGTGCCAGCAGCCACCCAATCAAGACGAACACCATATATTTT.

V is TRBV6-1 and J is TRBJ2-5; TRBD2 agrees at 9 bases. The CDR3 is made up of 15 amino acids. The ends lost 8 bases at V and 5 bases at J; junction bases unmatched: 12. Germline V gene sequence: CDR1 MNHNS, CDR2 SASEGT. CDR3 DNA sequence: TGTGCCAGCGATTTATACAGGGCGGGGGGGGAGACCCAGTACTTC. Protein product: CASDLYRAGGETQYF.

This chain connects TRBV7-6 to TRBJ1-4, with TRBD1 matching over 7 bases. Unmatched junction bases numbered 9, after V lost 4 bases and J lost 7 bases. This CDR3 spans 15 amino acids. CDR1 SGHVS and CDR2 FNYEAQ come from the germline V gene. The CDR3 DNA sequence: TGTGCCAGCAGCTCGGAACTCCAGGGGGTTGAAAAACTGTTTTTT. It translates to CASSSELQGVEKLFF.

The chain links TRBV27 to TRBJ2-1; a weak D match, TRBD1 (5 bases). Trimming stripped 4 bases from V and 7 bases from J, with 11 bases between. Germline-derived CDR1 and CDR2 are MNHEY and SMNVEV (reference sequence). The CDR3 totals 13 residues. The CDR3 DNA is TGTGCCAGCAGTTCTTCCAGGGTGAATGAGCAGTTCTTC. Residues: CASSSSRVNEQFF.

This chain connects TRBV7-2 to TRBJ2-7, with a weak D call TRBD2 (7 bases). Germline V gene sequence: CDR1 SGHTA, CDR2 FQGNSA. V shed 5 bases and J shed 5 bases, with 19 bases lying between them. This CDR3 spans 15 amino acids. The CDR3 DNA reads TGTGCCAGCAGCCCTTCGGGGGGCTCCCTTGACGAGCAGTACTTC. Translating gives CASSPSGGSLDEQYF.

The chain is built from TRBV7-9 and TRBJ1-1; possibly TRBD1 for D (6 bases). V was pared by 3 bases and J by 3 bases, with 17 bases between. CDR1 SEHNR and CDR2 FQNEAQ come from the germline V gene (reference sequence). The CDR3 is 16 amino acids. The CDR3 region is CASSFYQGSPYTEAFF. The CDR3 bases are TGTGCCAGCAGCTTTTACCAGGGGTCCCCATACACTGAAGCTTTCTTT.

The chain uses TRBV29-1 and TRBJ2-2; D may be TRBD1 (5 bases). V was cut by 7 bases and J by 0 bases, with 9 bases left in between. The CDR3 runs 13 residues. Germline CDR1 reads SQVTM; CDR2 reads ANQGSEA. CDR3 in amino acids: CSAGISNTGELFF. The CDR3 coding sequence is TGCAGCGCAGGGATATCGAACACCGGGGAGCTGTTTTTT.

As regards this clone: The sample holds other DNA sequences that translate to the same CDR3. The chain joins TRBV15 to TRBJ1-1; D unresolved. V was shortened by 0 bases and J by 2 bases, with 7 bases between the two germline ends. Per the germline V gene, CDR1 is LNHNV and CDR2 is YYDKDF (reference sequence). This CDR3 comprises 14 residues. The CDR3 bases are TGTGCCACCAGCAGAGATCGGGCTAACACTGAAGCTTTCTTT. Protein sequence: CATSRDRANTEAFF. Based on the CDR3 plus reference TRBV15 and TRBJ1-1, the full variable domain is DAMVIQNPRYQVTQFGKPVTLSCSQTLNHNVMYWYQQKSSQAPKLLFHYYDKDFNNEADTPDNFQSRRPNTSFCFLDIRSPGLGDTAMYLCATSRDRANTEAFFGQGTRLTVV.

The gene calls are TRBV7-3 and TRBJ2-5; 13 bases align to TRBD2. The germline V gene encodes CDR1 SGHTA and CDR2 FQGTGA. J lost 0 bases, V lost 5 bases, and 3 bases had no gene match. This CDR3 spans 16 amino acids. As DNA, the CDR3 is TGTGCCAGCAGCCCTGGACTAGCGGGGGACCAAGAGACCCAGTACTTC. This sequence encodes CASSPGLAGDQETQYF.

A remark on this clone: Additional DNA sequences in this sample encode the identical CDR3. This rearrangement joins TRBV5-4 to TRBJ2-1; a possible D gene is TRBD2 (6 bases). This CDR3 contains 13 residues. V was cut by 2 bases and J by 8 bases, with 11 bases left in between. The V gene's germline CDR1 is SGHNT and CDR2 YYREEE (reference sequence). CDR3 residues: CASSFGGADEQFF. The CDR3 bases are TGTGCCAGCAGCTTTGGAGGGGCCGATGAGCAGTTCTTC.

A note on this clone: Other DNA sequences in the sample encode the same CDR3. The chain recombines TRBV29-1 with TRBJ2-5; a possible D gene is TRBD2 (6 bases). There are 13 residues in the CDR3. Germline values: CDR1 SQVTM, CDR2 ANQGSEA. V lost 3 bases and J lost 2, with 10 bases in between. The CDR3 nucleotides are TGCAGCGTTGATCGGGGGTTGCAAGAGACCCAGTACTTC. This encodes CSVDRGLQETQYF.

The chain carries TRBV7-9 and TRBJ2-6; D may correspond to TRBD1 or TRBD2 (5 bases each). V lost 4 bases and J 1 base, leaving 20 bases between the germline ends. CDR1 and CDR2 from the germline V gene are SEHNR and FQNEAQ (reference sequence). This CDR3 region has 19 residues. CDR3 in DNA: TGTGCCAGCAGCTCAGCACCGGGTCAAGAGGGGTCTGGGGCCAACGTCCTGACTTTC. It is translated as CASSSAPGQEGSGANVLTF.

This chain uses TRBV4-1 with TRBJ2-5; TRBD1 agrees at 8 bases. Trimming cost V 5 bases and J 1 base; bases outside gene matches: 3. The germline gives CDR1 MGHRA, CDR2 YSYEKL. The CDR3 covers 14 residues. CDR3 coding DNA: TGCGCCAGCAGCGGGACAGGCGGCCAAGAGACCCAGTACTTC. Amino acid sequence: CASSGTGGQETQYF.

J is TRBJ1-1 and V is TRBV27; D is uncertain. The CDR3 is 14 amino acids. The germline CDR1 and CDR2 sequences are MNHEY and SMNVEV (reference sequence). V lost 4 bases and J 1 base, leaving 10 bases between the germline ends. The CDR3 loop is CASSSIPGNTEAFF. CDR3 DNA: TGTGCCAGCAGTTCGATTCCGGGGAACACTGAAGCTTTCTTT.

Details on this clone: A read error likely explains this, since a far larger clone differs by one base. The rearrangement uses TRBV6-5 and TRBJ2-1; 14 bases are a match to TRBD2. This CDR3 spans 14 amino acids. Germline V CDR1 and CDR2: MNHEY, SVGAGI. Trimming took 2 bases from V and 9 from J; bases not matched to a gene: 0. The CDR3 nucleotides are TGTGCCAGCAGTTACGGGACTAGCGGGAGTGAGCAGTTCTTC. Translated: CASSYGTSGSEQFF.

The chain joins TRBV28 to TRBJ1-2, with 8 bases that match TRBD1. This CDR3 is 17 amino acids long. Germline-derived CDR1 and CDR2 are MDHEN and SYDVKM. V was pared by 5 bases and J by 4 bases, with 15 bases of the junction left unmatched. CDR3 bases: TGTGCCAGCAGTCCAACTACCCTCGACAGGGGCGTCTATGGCTACACCTTC. Protein: CASSPTTLDRGVYGYTF.

CDR3 residues: CASSSVDRLVTQYF. The CDR3 coding sequence is TGTGCCAGCAGCTCGGTGGACAGGTTGGTTACGCAGTATTTT. The chain recombines TRBV7-2 with TRBJ2-3, with TRBD1 matching 7 bases. V was clipped by 4 bases and J by 8 bases; unmatched bases: 9. Per germline, CDR1 SGHTA and CDR2 FQGNSA. The CDR3 consists of 14 residues.

The V and J genes are TRBV9 and TRBJ2-3; D is unclear. This CDR3 contains 13 residues. Trimming took off 3 bases at V and 4 bases at J, with 9 bases between the two ends. CDR1 SGDLS and CDR2 YYNGEE come from the germline V gene. CDR3 bases: TGTGCCAGCAGCGGGAGTTCCCCAGATACGCAGTATTTT. Translated: CASSGSSPDTQYF.

The table lists this clone with a few counts. This sample includes further DNA sequences coding for the same CDR3. The rearrangement uses TRBV9 and TRBJ2-7; 8 positions match TRBD1. The CDR3 extends over 14 amino acids. Germline V gene sequence: CDR1 SGDLS, CDR2 YYNGEE. With 0 bases clipped from V and 3 bases from J, the junction kept 2 bases outside the gene matches. The CDR3 here is CASSVGGTGYEQYF. As DNA, the CDR3 is TGTGCCAGCAGCGTAGGCGGGACAGGCTACGAGCAGTACTTC.

The chain couples TRBV10-3 to TRBJ2-3, with 9 bases lining up with TRBD2. The CDR3 spans 15 residues. V shed 7 bases, J shed 1 base, and the junction held 6 bases outside the gene matches. CDR1 and CDR2 (germline): ENHRY, SYGVKD. The CDR3 here is CAIKAGGRGTDTQYF. As DNA, the CDR3 is TGTGCCATCAAGGCGGGAGGGCGGGGCACAGATACGCAGTATTTT.

In this sample, this clone turned up once. V gene TRBV28 combines with J gene TRBJ1-1, with unresolved D. The CDR3 spans 15 residues. Germline V CDR1 and CDR2: MDHEN, SYDVKM. Trimming left V 2 bases short and J 0 bases short, with 10 bases between. The CDR3 region has the DNA TGTGCCAGCAGTTTACTCAGCTCCATGAACACTGAAGCTTTCTTT. It yields the protein CASSLLSSMNTEAFF.

The CDR3 region is CASSLSGSRRTGELFF. For the CDR3, the DNA is TGTGCCAGCAGTCTTAGCGGGAGTCGGCGCACCGGGGAGCTGTTTTTT. The chain is built from TRBV28 and TRBJ2-2, with 9 bases aligning to TRBD2. V shed 5 bases, J shed 4 bases, and the junction held 8 bases outside the gene matches. Germline CDR1 and CDR2: MDHEN and SYDVKM. The CDR3 totals 16 residues. Based on the CDR3 plus reference TRBV28 and TRBJ2-2, the full variable domain is DVKVTQSSRYLVKRTGEKVFLECVQDMDHENMFWYRQDPGLGLRLIYFSYDVKMKEKGDIPEGYSVSREKKERFSLILESASTNQTSMYLCASSLSGSRRTGELFFGEGSRLTVL.

The chain recombines TRBV15 with TRBJ2-7; TRBD1 matches at 7 bases. Per germline, CDR1 LNHNV and CDR2 YYDKDF (reference sequence). This CDR3 is 14 amino acids long. J was trimmed by 6 bases and V by 3 bases; bases with no gene match: 8. CDR3 DNA: TGTGCCACCAGCAGGGATAAGACAGGGTTCGAGCAGTACTTC. It is translated as CATSRDKTGFEQYF. Combining the CDR3 with reference TRBV15 and TRBJ2-7 gives the whole variable domain DAMVIQNPRYQVTQFGKPVTLSCSQTLNHNVMYWYQQKSSQAPKLLFHYYDKDFNNEADTPDNFQSRRPNTSFCFLDIRSPGLGDTAMYLCATSRDKTGFEQYFGPGTRLTVT.

The CDR3 reads CASSGGLAVILSYNEQFF. The DNA of the CDR3 is TGTGCCAGCAGTGGGGGACTAGCGGTCATCTTATCCTACAATGAGCAGTTCTTC. The rearrangement joins TRBV28 to TRBJ2-1; 11 nucleotides agree with TRBD2. From germline, CDR1 is MDHEN and CDR2 SYDVKM. Trimming took 5 bases from V and 1 from J; bases not matched to a gene: 10. The CDR3 sequence is 18 residues long.

This sequence joins TRBV5-1 and TRBJ1-1; no definite D call. The ends were cut back, 0 bases at V and 4 bases at J, with 7 bases in the middle. Germline lookup yields CDR1 SGHRS and CDR2 YFSETQ. CDR3 size: 13 residues. In nucleotides, the CDR3 is TGCGCCAGCAGCTTGGGCCTCCCCACTGAAGCTTTCTTT. This codes for CASSLGLPTEAFF.

V gene TRBV27 combines with J gene TRBJ2-7, with a tentative D call TRBD1 (5 bases). This CDR3 is 16 amino acids long. CDR1 and CDR2 (germline): MNHEY, SMNVEV (reference sequence). Trimming took off 2 bases at V and 0 bases at J, with 14 bases between the two ends. CDR3 sequence reads: CASSLKGRASSYEQYF. The CDR3 nucleotides are TGTGCCAGCAGTTTAAAAGGCAGGGCGAGCTCCTACGAGCAGTACTTC.

The chain has TRBV7-9 and TRBJ2-1; no reliable D call. V was shortened by 1 base and J by 4 bases, with 5 bases between the two germline ends. Germline lookup yields CDR1 SEHNR and CDR2 FQNEAQ (reference sequence). The CDR3 has 13 amino acids. For the CDR3, the DNA is TGTGCCAGCAGCTTAGGCGAATACAATGAGCAGTTCTTC. It translates to CASSLGEYNEQFF.